The 2 T cell receptor beta chains listed next were all sequenced from one sample in a study of T-cell reconstitution after alpha-beta-depleted transplantation in children. A TCRbeta library incorporating unique molecular identifiers was prepared. TCRdb itself ran the PCR reads through MiXCR, one entry per CDR3 protein. The top ten hold roughly 0.77% of the sample, which has roughly 670,000 distinct CDR3 sequences, roughly 13% seen once. The material sequenced was PBMCs, taken before TCRalphabeta/CD19-depleted stem cell transplant. The receptors stem from a girl aged 2 to 10 with congenital amegakaryocytic thrombocytopenia, due to receive a stem cell transplant.

This clonotype was detected ten times or more. This rearrangement joins TRBV29-1 to TRBJ2-3, with D hard to call. The V gene lost 4 bases and the J gene lost 2 bases, with 7 bases spanning the gap. The germline gives CDR1 SQVTM, CDR2 ANQGSEA. The CDR3 is 12 amino acids. The CDR3 protein is CSVGALTDTQYF. For the CDR3, the DNA is TGCAGCGTTGGAGCCCTCACAGATACGCAGTATTTT.

This sequence joins TRBV20-1 and TRBJ1-1, with 7 positions matching TRBD1. The CDR3 is 14 amino acids. The junction had 16 bases not matched to a gene; V was cut back by 7 bases and J by 8 bases. CDR1 DFQATT and CDR2 SNEGSKA come from the germline V gene (reference sequence). The CDR3 DNA reads as TGCAGTGGGCACAGGGGTGCCGTTGGGCCCGAAGCTTTCTTT. It specifies CSGHRGAVGPEAFF.